The present TCR beta chain was sequenced within a study of patients and donors after allogeneic stem cell transplantation. V was clipped by 8 bases and J by 0 bases, with 14 bases between them. This CDR3 comprises 15 residues. Germline V gene lookup returns CDR1 DFQATT and CDR2 SNEGSKA (reference sequence). TCRdb re-derived calls from the RT-PCR reads in MiXCR, one entry per CDR3 protein. The sample includes about a million distinct CDR3 sequences, approximately 18% of them seen just once. What was sequenced was blood, either unsorted or a sorted T cell fraction (not recorded which). The TCR comes from a human donor who was either an allogeneic HSCT recipient or a stem cell or donor lymphocyte infusion donor (not recorded which). It is not recorded whose cells these are; they may come from a transplant donor. This chain uses TRBV20-1 with TRBJ1-6; D remains unclear. The CDR3 protein is CSPQAGSSYNSPLHF. The DNA for the CDR3 is TGCAGTCCCCAGGCGGGGAGCTCCTATAATTCACCCCTCCACTTT.